Below are 31 T cell receptor beta chains sequenced from a single sample in a study of CD8 T cells in ankylosing spondylitis. TCRdb recomputed calls from the 5' RACE reads with MiXCR, one row per CDR3 protein. The table lists 30,000 to 45,000 distinct CDR3 sequences, roughly 11% of them singletons, with 20% to 25% in the top ten. The sample taken for sequencing was synovial fluid, either unsorted or a sorted T cell fraction (not recorded which). These receptors originate from a male donor with ankylosing spondylitis.

In its sample, this clonotype was seen a few times. The chain couples TRBV20-1 to TRBJ2-7; 13 positions agree with TRBD2. V lost 5 bases, J lost 3 bases, and 1 base stayed unmatched. The CDR3 extends over 13 amino acids. Germline V lookup: CDR1 DFQATT, CDR2 SNEGSKA (reference sequence). Here the CDR3 reads CSAGTSGNYEQYF. In nucleotides, the CDR3 is TGCAGTGCTGGGACTAGCGGGAACTACGAGCAGTACTTC.

This clonotype has ten or more counts. The J gene is TRBJ1-3, the V gene TRBV13; D unresolved. Germline V gives CDR1 PRHDT, CDR2 FYEKMQ (reference sequence). Deletions cut 2 bases from V and 0 bases from J, with 8 bases between. The CDR3 loop spans 15 amino acids. The CDR3 here is CASSLWYSSGNTIYF. For the CDR3, the DNA is TGTGCCAGCAGCTTATGGTACAGCTCTGGAAACACCATATATTTT.

The chain is built from TRBV29-1 and TRBJ1-1, with 7 bases identical to TRBD1. Germline V lookup: CDR1 SQVTM, CDR2 ANQGSEA. CDR3 size: 14 residues. The V segment lost 7 bases and the J segment 4 bases; nucleotides outside the gene matches: 12. As DNA, the CDR3 is TGCAGCGCAAAACCGACAGGGTCGGCCACTGAAGCTTTCTTT. It encodes CSAKPTGSATEAFF.

Only a few counts were recorded for this clonotype. This chain connects TRBV12-3 or TRBV12-4 to TRBJ1-4; D uncertain. The V end lost 6 bases, the J end lost 17 bases, and 25 bases lay between the germline ends. The CDR3 is 14 amino acids. In DNA form, the CDR3 reads TGTGCCAGCAGCCCAACCATGGCGCGTCGACTGTTTTTTTTT. The encoded protein is CASSPTMARRLFFF.

In this sample, this clonotype turned up many times. The chain uses TRBV7-8 and TRBJ2-3; the D call may be TRBD1 or TRBD2 (6 bases each). Germline CDR1 SGHVS, CDR2 FQNEAQ. The CDR3 loop spans 15 amino acids. The V gene lost 6 bases and the J gene lost 6 bases, with 19 bases spanning the gap. The chain's CDR3 is CASRHGGPMLDTQYF. The CDR3 DNA follows: TGTGCCAGCAGACACGGGGGCCCGATGCTGGATACGCAGTATTTT.

This clonotype appeared many times. The chain is built from TRBV19 and TRBJ2-7; the D is unclear. Germline CDR1 and CDR2: LNHDA and SQIVND (reference sequence). Trimming left V 4 bases short and J 0 bases short, with 10 bases between. The CDR3 runs 14 residues. This CDR3 is CASSSRTNSYEQYF. The CDR3 DNA follows: TGTGCCAGTAGTAGTCGGACCAACTCCTACGAGCAGTACTTC.

This clonotype was counted between two and nine times. V gene TRBV28 combines with J gene TRBJ2-1; 7 bases line up with TRBD2. This CDR3 region has 16 residues. The germline V gene has CDR1 MDHEN and CDR2 SYDVKM. V was pared by 2 bases and J by 8 bases, with 12 bases of the junction left unmatched. CDR3 in DNA: TGTGCCAGCAGTTTACCCCTGGCGGGAGTGCGCCATGAGCAGTTCTTC. Its protein is CASSLPLAGVRHEQFF. The full variable domain, rest sourced from reference TRBV28 and TRBJ2-1, is DVKVTQSSRYLVKRTGEKVFLECVQDMDHENMFWYRQDPGLGLRLIYFSYDVKMKEKGDIPEGYSVSREKKERFSLILESASTNQTSMYLCASSLPLAGVRHEQFFGPGTRLTVL.

The chain recombines TRBV7-6 with TRBJ1-2; D gene uncertain. The CDR3 loop spans 14 amino acids. V lost 0 bases to trimming and J lost 8 bases, with 13 bases between them. Germline-derived CDR1 and CDR2 are SGHVS and FNYEAQ. The CDR3 DNA sequence: TGTGCCAGCAGCTTAGCGGCGACCCGGTACGGCTACACCTTC. Translated: CASSLAATRYGYTF.

With respect to this clonotype: Its ends do not fully match the called genes, so a read error is possible. The rearrangement links TRBV29-1 to TRBJ2-5, with 8 bases that match TRBD1. Germline V CDR1 and CDR2: SQVTM, ANQGSEA. CDR3 length: 13 amino acids. CDR3 in amino acids: CSAEGTGPGTQYF. CDR3 sequence (DNA): TGCAGCGCTGAAGGGACAGGCCCCGGGACCCAGTACTTC.

The chain recombines TRBV11-3 with TRBJ2-2; D ambiguous. This CDR3 region has 14 residues. The V end was cut by 6 bases, the J end by 3 bases, with 11 bases between. CDR1 and CDR2 from the germline V gene are SGHNT and YENEEA. This CDR3 is CASSSGSYTGELFF. CDR3 nucleotides: TGTGCCAGCAGTTCCGGGTCTTACACCGGGGAGCTGTTTTTT.

The chain recombines TRBV4-1 with TRBJ1-2; D is unresolved. V was cut by 7 bases and J by 2 bases, with 17 bases left in between. Germline CDR1 and CDR2: MGHRA and YSYEKL. The CDR3 runs to 15 residues. CDR3 protein: CASTFYSALNYGYTF. The CDR3 DNA sequence: TGCGCCAGCACCTTCTATTCCGCTTTAAACTATGGCTACACCTTC.

V usage is TRBV5-6 and J usage is TRBJ1-1, with TRBD1 matching 9 bases. With 2 bases clipped from V and 1 base from J, the junction kept 9 bases outside the gene matches. This CDR3 spans 17 amino acids. Germline CDR1 is SGHDT and CDR2 is YYEEEE. CDR3 loop: CASSFSGQGFANTEAFF. For the CDR3, the DNA is TGTGCCAGCAGCTTTTCTGGACAGGGGTTCGCGAACACTGAAGCTTTCTTT.

This clonotype was counted at least ten times. The J gene is TRBJ2-5, the V gene TRBV4-3; the D is unclear. The CDR3 is made up of 15 amino acids. The V and J ends lost 5 bases and 1 base respectively, with 14 bases between them. The V gene's germline CDR1 is LGHNA and CDR2 YSLEER. In DNA, the CDR3 is TGCGCCAGCAGCACCTACCACCTGAGCCAAGAGACCCAGTACTTC. Protein sequence: CASSTYHLSQETQYF.

In its sample, this clonotype was seen a few times. The chain links TRBV7-3 to TRBJ2-2; TRBD2 is a possible D gene (6 bases). V was pared by 2 bases and J by 3 bases, with 10 bases between. CDR3 length equals 15 residues. Germline CDR1 and CDR2: SGHTA and FQGTGA. The DNA of the CDR3 is TGTGCCAGCAGCTTAGATGGCGGGGACACCGGGGAGCTGTTTTTT. The encoded protein is CASSLDGGDTGELFF.

This clonotype turned up a few times. The chain combines TRBV24-1 with TRBJ2-3; 10 positions agree with TRBD2. Germline CDR1 KGHDR, CDR2 SFDVKD. The CDR3 runs to 17 residues. With 9 bases clipped from V and 1 base from J, the junction kept 12 bases outside the gene matches. The DNA for the CDR3 is TGTGCCACCTCCGCAGCGGGAGGGCCTGTTGGCACAGATACGCAGTATTTT. Translating gives CATSAAGGPVGTDTQYF.

This clonotype was found many times. V is TRBV12-3 or TRBV12-4 and J is TRBJ1-1; D gene ambiguous. Trimming removed 1 base at V and 5 bases at J, with 8 bases between. The CDR3 contains 13 residues. CDR3 DNA sequence: TGTGCCAGCAGTTTAGGGAAAGGGACTGAAGCTTTCTTT. It is translated as CASSLGKGTEAFF.

This chain uses TRBV2 with TRBJ1-1; no reliable D call. V was clipped by 8 bases and J by 5 bases, with 18 bases between them. The CDR3 spans 14 residues. Germline V lookup: CDR1 SNHLY, CDR2 FYNNEI. The CDR3: CASQSRAVGTEAFF. CDR3 DNA sequence: TGTGCCAGCCAGAGTCGGGCGGTAGGGACTGAAGCTTTCTTT. Filled out from reference TRBV2 and TRBJ1-1, the complete variable domain reads EPEVTQTPSHQVTQMGQEVILRCVPISNHLYFYWYRQILGQKVEFLVSFYNNEISEKSEIFDDQFSVERPDGSNFTLKIRSTKLEDSAMYFCASQSRAVGTEAFFGQGTRLTVV.

This clonotype has ten or more counts. The chain has TRBV9 and TRBJ2-1; D possibly matches TRBD1 or TRBD2 (5 bases each). Trimming cost V 0 bases and J 9 bases, with 10 bases left between them. In germline, CDR1 is SGDLS, CDR2 YYNGEE. The CDR3 length is 13 residues. The CDR3, as DNA: TGTGCCAGCAGCGTAGGTGGGGGAGCTGAGCAGTTCTTC. It encodes CASSVGGGAEQFF.

This clonotype is labeled as medium-sized. This chain links TRBV9 with TRBJ1-2; TRBD1 is a possible D gene (5 bases). V was shortened by 2 bases and J by 3 bases, with 8 bases between the two germline ends. The CDR3 has 13 residues. CDR1 SGDLS and CDR2 YYNGEE come from the germline V gene. CDR3 sequence reads: CASSVGGDYGYTF. The CDR3 DNA follows: TGTGCCAGCAGCGTTGGGGGAGACTATGGCTACACCTTC.

This clonotype was seen many times. The CDR3 here is CASSPLGYTF. The DNA for the CDR3 is TGTGCCAGCAGCCCTCTTGGCTACACCTTC. J is TRBJ1-2 and V is TRBV11-2; D is ambiguous. The V gene's germline CDR1 is SGHAT and CDR2 FQNNGV. Trimming stripped 5 bases from V and 7 bases from J, with 5 bases between. This CDR3 contains 10 residues.

This chain links TRBV7-6 with TRBJ2-3; D is perhaps TRBD2 (6 bases). CDR3 size: 16 residues. The ends were cut back, 5 bases at V and 4 bases at J, with 19 bases in the middle. The germline V gene encodes CDR1 SGHVS and CDR2 FNYEAQ. CDR3 amino acids: CASSPWGQGEADTQYF. CDR3 in DNA: TGTGCCAGCAGCCCTTGGGGCCAAGGGGAGGCAGATACGCAGTATTTT.

This clonotype was seen repeatedly, ten times or more. The gene calls are TRBV12-3 or TRBV12-4 and TRBJ2-3; D is possibly TRBD1 (6 bases). The CDR3 totals 15 residues. Trimming removed 2 bases at V and 3 bases at J, with 12 bases between. The CDR3 sequence is CASSLNRVGTDTQYF. The CDR3 DNA reads TGTGCCAGCAGTTTAAACAGGGTCGGGACAGATACGCAGTATTTT.

This clonotype showed up just a few times. This chain links TRBV7-2 with TRBJ2-2; D ambiguous. The germline V and J ends were trimmed by 7 bases and 6 bases, with 6 bases remaining between them. The length of the CDR3 is 11 residues. Germline V CDR1 and CDR2: SGHTA, FQGNSA. CDR3 nucleotides: TGTGCCAGCACCTCCGCCGGGGAGCTGTTTTTT. Its protein product is CASTSAGELFF.

At least ten counts were recorded for this clonotype. The V and J genes are TRBV12-3 or TRBV12-4 and TRBJ1-1; no clear D. The length of the CDR3 is 13 residues. V was shortened by 4 bases and J by 4 bases, with 10 bases between the two germline ends. The CDR3 loop reads CASSSGPSTEAFF. Here the CDR3 DNA reads TGTGCCAGCAGTTCCGGGCCCAGCACTGAAGCTTTCTTT.

The V call is TRBV5-6, the J call TRBJ2-4; 8 bases agree with TRBD2. J was trimmed by 6 bases and V by 1 base; bases with no gene match: 6. The CDR3 totals 15 residues. Per the germline V gene, CDR1 is SGHDT and CDR2 is YYEEEE. CDR3 sequence reads: CASSLFAGGGNIQYF. In DNA, the CDR3 is TGTGCCAGCAGCTTGTTTGCGGGAGGTGGAAACATTCAGTACTTC.

In its sample, this clonotype was seen a few times. The chain couples TRBV15 to TRBJ2-1; no reliable D call. The CDR3 totals 13 residues. Germline-derived CDR1 and CDR2 are LNHNV and YYDKDF (reference sequence). The germline V and J ends were trimmed by 1 base and 5 bases, with 6 bases remaining between them. The CDR3 DNA reads as TGTGCCACCAGCAGAGTTGGGAACAATGAGCAGTTCTTC. It codes for CATSRVGNNEQFF. The variable domain in full, completed from reference TRBV15 and TRBJ2-1, reads DAMVIQNPRYQVTQFGKPVTLSCSQTLNHNVMYWYQQKSSQAPKLLFHYYDKDFNNEADTPDNFQSRRPNTSFCFLDIRSPGLGDTAMYLCATSRVGNNEQFFGPGTRLTVL.

By sample share, this clonotype is medium-sized. The V and J genes are TRBV5-1 and TRBJ1-1; no firm D call. CDR1 and CDR2 (germline): SGHRS, YFSETQ. This CDR3 is 13 amino acids long. V gave up 2 bases and J gave up 0 bases, with 5 bases separating them. The CDR3 sequence: CASSFEMNTEAFF. CDR3 DNA sequence: TGCGCCAGCAGCTTCGAAATGAACACTGAAGCTTTCTTT.

This chain connects TRBV6-5 to TRBJ2-3, with TRBD1 identical over 7 bases. The CDR3 is made up of 15 amino acids. Germline assignment: CDR1 MNHEY and CDR2 SVGAGI. The junction had 4 bases not matched to a gene; V was cut back by 2 bases and J by 2 bases. The CDR3 spells CASSYRGRNTDTQYF. As DNA, the CDR3 is TGTGCCAGCAGTTACAGGGGGCGGAACACAGATACGCAGTATTTT.

This clonotype was recorded many times. The chain combines TRBV29-1 with TRBJ2-2; tentatively, D is TRBD1 (6 bases). CDR3 length: 13 amino acids. Germline V gives CDR1 SQVTM, CDR2 ANQGSEA. The V gene lost 7 bases and the J gene lost 3 bases, with 12 bases spanning the gap. CDR3: CSASAGDTGELFF. Here the CDR3 DNA reads TGCAGCGCCTCCGCAGGGGACACCGGGGAGCTGTTTTTT.

The V and J genes are TRBV11-1 and TRBJ2-1; D is unclear. This CDR3 has 13 residues. Germline values: CDR1 SGHAT, CDR2 FQDESV (reference sequence). With 1 base removed from V and 7 bases from J, the gap between germline ends came to 8 bases. CDR3 loop: CASSLELGNEQFF. As DNA, the CDR3 is TGTGCCAGCAGCTTAGAACTGGGAAATGAGCAGTTCTTC.

This clonotype was found a few times. The rearrangement links TRBV5-1 to TRBJ1-1; D remains unclear. The CDR3 has 15 amino acids. V lost 4 bases and J 1 base, leaving 14 bases between the germline ends. Germline V gives CDR1 SGHRS, CDR2 YFSETQ. The CDR3 DNA sequence: TGCGCCAGCAGCCCAGATGCGGGCCGGAACACTGAAGCTTTCTTT. It encodes CASSPDAGRNTEAFF.